This entry concerns a single T cell receptor beta chain. Via MiXCR, TCRdb re-called the RT-PCR reads, giving one row per CDR3 protein. Of around 170,000 distinct CDR3 sequences in the sample, around a tenth were seen once. The data stem from a study of response to subunit inactivated influenza vaccine. CDR1 is SQVTM and CDR2 is ANQGSEA in the germline V gene. This CDR3 has 15 amino acids. Deletions cut 4 bases from V and 2 bases from J, with 16 bases between. This clonotype was obtained from a man aged 45 to 75 who received an inactivated influenza vaccine. The starting material was CD8+ T cells sorted from PBMCs, obtained about 24 months after vaccination. The chain uses TRBV29-1 and TRBJ2-3; no clear D. In nucleotides, the CDR3 is TGCAGCGTTGCCGTCACGTCCGTTTACACAGATACGCAGTATTTT. Translated: CSVAVTSVYTDTQYF.